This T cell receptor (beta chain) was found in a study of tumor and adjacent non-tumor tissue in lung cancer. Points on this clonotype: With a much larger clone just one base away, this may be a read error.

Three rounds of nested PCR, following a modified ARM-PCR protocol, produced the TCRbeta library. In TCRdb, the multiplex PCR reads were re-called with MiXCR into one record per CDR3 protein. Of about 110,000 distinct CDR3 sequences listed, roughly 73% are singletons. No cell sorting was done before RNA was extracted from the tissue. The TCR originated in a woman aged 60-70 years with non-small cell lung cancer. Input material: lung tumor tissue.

CDR3 amino acids: CAGSQELSSGQGPEAFF. The DNA of the CDR3 is TGCGCCGGCAGCCAAGAATTAAGTAGCGGACAGGGTCCCGAAGCTTTCTTT. This chain links TRBV4-3 with TRBJ1-1, with 8 bases that match TRBD1. The CDR3 is made up of 17 amino acids. The germline gives CDR1 LGHNA, CDR2 YSLEER.